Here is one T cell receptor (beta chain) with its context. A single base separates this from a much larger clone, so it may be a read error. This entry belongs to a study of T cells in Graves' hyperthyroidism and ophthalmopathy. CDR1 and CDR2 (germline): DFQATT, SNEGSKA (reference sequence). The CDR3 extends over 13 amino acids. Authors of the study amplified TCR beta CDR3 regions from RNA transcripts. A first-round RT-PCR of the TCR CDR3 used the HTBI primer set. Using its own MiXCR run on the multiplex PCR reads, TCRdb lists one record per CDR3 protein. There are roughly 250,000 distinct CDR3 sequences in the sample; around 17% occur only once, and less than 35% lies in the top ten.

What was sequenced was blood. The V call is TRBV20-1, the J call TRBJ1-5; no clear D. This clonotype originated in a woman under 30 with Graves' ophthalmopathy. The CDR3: CSASDTRSQLQHF. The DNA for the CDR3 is TGCAGTGCTAGTGATACGCGGAGTCAGCTCCAGCATTTT.